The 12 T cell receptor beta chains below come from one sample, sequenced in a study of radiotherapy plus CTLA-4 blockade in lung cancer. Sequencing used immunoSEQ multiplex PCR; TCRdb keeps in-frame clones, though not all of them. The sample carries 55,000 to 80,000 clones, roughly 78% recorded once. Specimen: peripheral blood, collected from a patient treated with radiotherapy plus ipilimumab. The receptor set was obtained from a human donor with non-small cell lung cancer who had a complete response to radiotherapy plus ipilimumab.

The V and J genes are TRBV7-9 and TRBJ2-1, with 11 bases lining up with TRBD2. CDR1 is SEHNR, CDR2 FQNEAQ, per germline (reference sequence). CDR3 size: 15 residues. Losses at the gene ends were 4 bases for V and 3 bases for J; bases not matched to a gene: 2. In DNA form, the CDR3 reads TGTGCCAGCAGCTCGACTAGCGGGGACTACAATGAGCAGTTCTTC. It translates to CASSSTSGDYNEQFF. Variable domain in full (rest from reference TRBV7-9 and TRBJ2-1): DTGVSQNPRHKITKRGQNVTFRCDPISEHNRLYWYRQTLGQGPEFLTYFQNEAQLEKSRLLSDRFSAERPKGSFSTLEIQRTEQGDSAMYLCASSSTSGDYNEQFFGPGTRLTVL.

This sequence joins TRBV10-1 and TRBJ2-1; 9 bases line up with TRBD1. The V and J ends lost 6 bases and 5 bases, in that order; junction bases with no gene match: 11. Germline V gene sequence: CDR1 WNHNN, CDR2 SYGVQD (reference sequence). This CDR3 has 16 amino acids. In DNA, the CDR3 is TGCGCCAGCAGCGCCCCCGGGACAGGGCCAAACAATGAGCAGTTCTTC. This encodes CASSAPGTGPNNEQFF.

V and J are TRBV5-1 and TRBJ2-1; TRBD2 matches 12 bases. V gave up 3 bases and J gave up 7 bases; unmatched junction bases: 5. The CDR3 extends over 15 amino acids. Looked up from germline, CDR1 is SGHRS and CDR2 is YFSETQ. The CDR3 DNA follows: TGCGCCAGCAGCTCGACTAGCGGGAGCTTAAATGAGCAGTTCTTC. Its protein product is CASSSTSGSLNEQFF.

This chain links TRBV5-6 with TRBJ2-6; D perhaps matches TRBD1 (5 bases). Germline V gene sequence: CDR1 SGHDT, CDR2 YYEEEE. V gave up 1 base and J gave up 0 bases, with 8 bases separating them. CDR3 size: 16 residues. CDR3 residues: CASSLTGPSGANVLTF. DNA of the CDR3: TGTGCCAGCAGCTTGACAGGACCCTCTGGGGCCAACGTCCTGACTTTC.

The CDR3 region is CASTLGSSRDTQYF. For the CDR3, the DNA is TGTGCCAGCACTCTAGGGTCTAGTAGGGATACGCAGTATTTT. The chain couples TRBV2 to TRBJ2-3; D unclear. The CDR3 has 14 residues. Trimming removed 7 bases from V and 6 bases from J, with 17 bases in between. Germline V gene data show CDR1 as SNHLY and CDR2 as FYNNEI.

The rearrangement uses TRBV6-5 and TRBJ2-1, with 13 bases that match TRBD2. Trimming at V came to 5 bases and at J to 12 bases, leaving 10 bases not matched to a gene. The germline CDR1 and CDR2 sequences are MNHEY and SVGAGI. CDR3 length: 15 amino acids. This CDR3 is CASSTGLAGDRGQFF. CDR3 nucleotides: TGTGCCAGCAGTACTGGACTAGCGGGGGACAGGGGGCAGTTCTTC.

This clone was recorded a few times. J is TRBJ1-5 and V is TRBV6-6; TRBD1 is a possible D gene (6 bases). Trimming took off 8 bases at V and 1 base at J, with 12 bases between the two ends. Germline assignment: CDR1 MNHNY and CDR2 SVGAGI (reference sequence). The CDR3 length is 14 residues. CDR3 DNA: TGTGCCAGCGTTCCCCAGGGGAGCAATCAGCCCCAGCATTTT. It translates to CASVPQGSNQPQHF.

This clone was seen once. CDR3 sequence: CASTDPRGFNTGELFF. DNA of the CDR3: TGTGCCAGTACCGACCCCAGGGGTTTTAACACCGGGGAGCTGTTTTTT. The V and J genes are TRBV19 and TRBJ2-2, with D maybe TRBD1 (6 bases). The V and J ends lost 7 bases and 2 bases respectively, with 17 bases between them. There are 16 residues in the CDR3. Germline CDR1 reads LNHDA; CDR2 reads SQIVND (reference sequence). Complete variable domain (other parts from reference TRBV19 and TRBJ2-2): DGGITQSPKYLFRKEGQNVTLSCEQNLNHDAMYWYRQDPGQGLRLIYYSQIVNDFQKGDIAEGYSVSREKKESFPLTVTSAQKNPTAFYLCASTDPRGFNTGELFFGEGSRLTVL.

The CDR3 sequence is CACANPGSTEAFF. DNA for the CDR3: TGTGCTTGTGCCAACCCTGGTAGCACTGAAGCTTTCTTT. V gene TRBV12-5 combines with J gene TRBJ1-1; D call uncertain. The germline V and J ends were trimmed by 11 bases and 4 bases, with 17 bases remaining between them. CDR3 size: 13 residues. Per germline, CDR1 LGHNT and CDR2 FRNRAP.

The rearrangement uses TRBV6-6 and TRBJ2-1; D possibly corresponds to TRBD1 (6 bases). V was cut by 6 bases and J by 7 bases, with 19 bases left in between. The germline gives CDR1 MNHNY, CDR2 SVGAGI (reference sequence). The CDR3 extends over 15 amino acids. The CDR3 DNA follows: TGTGCCAGCAGCTCCACGGACAGCGGCTCAAATGAGCAGTTCTTC. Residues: CASSSTDSGSNEQFF.

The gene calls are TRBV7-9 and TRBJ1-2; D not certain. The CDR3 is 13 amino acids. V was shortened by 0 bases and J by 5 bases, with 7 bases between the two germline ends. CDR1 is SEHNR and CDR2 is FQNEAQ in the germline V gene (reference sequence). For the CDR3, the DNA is TGTGCCAGCAGCTTAGCGCATGAATATGGCTACACCTTC. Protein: CASSLAHEYGYTF.

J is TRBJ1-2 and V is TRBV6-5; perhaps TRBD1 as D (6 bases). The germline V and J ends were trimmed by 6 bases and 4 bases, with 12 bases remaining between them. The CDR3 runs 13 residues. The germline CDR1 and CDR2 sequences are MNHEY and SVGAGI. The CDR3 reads CASRQGPSYGYTF. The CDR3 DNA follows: TGTGCCAGCAGGCAGGGGCCAAGCTATGGCTACACCTTC.